This TCR beta chain was captured in a study of shared clonotypes between healthy human individuals. Broader study findings: Blood was the only sampled material, and tissue repertoires likely differ.

As defined, naive CD8 cells were CD45RO-negative and positively selected for CCR7, with terminally differentiated effector memory CD45RA+ cells excluded. All donors were healthy HIV-negative adults lacking recent acute infections or vaccinations. Note on this clone: What it recognizes is unknown.

The method was immunoSEQ multiplex PCR; TCRdb's version includes in-frame clones alone and lacks a portion of them. The repertoire holds hundreds of thousands of clones, roughly 96% seen once, with about 0.12% in the top ten. This CDR3 has 15 amino acids. V lost 4 bases and J 4 bases, leaving 18 bases between the germline ends. Germline V lookup: CDR1 SGHDT, CDR2 YYEEEE. The chain carries TRBV5-6 and TRBJ2-7, with D possibly matching TRBD2 (7 bases). This TCR was recovered from a woman younger than 45 in good health. Material for sequencing was naive CD8+ T cells sorted from blood. The CDR3 DNA reads TGTGCCAGCAGCGCCCGAGGGGGGGGATTTTACGAGCAGTACTTC. Protein sequence: CASSARGGGFYEQYF.